A selection of T cell receptor beta chains follows, all from one sample in a study of blood T cell repertoires in COVID-19. Clones were read by immunoSEQ multiplex PCR, and TCRdb kept only the in-frame ones, dropping some. The profile covers roughly 72,000 clones, with 75% to 85% appearing a single time and 5.4% taken by the ten largest. Sequencing input: peripheral blood. Receptor source: a woman at least 80 years old with active or convalescent COVID-19. The CDR3 runs from the conserved cysteine through the conserved F or W. D genes are given only for firm matches. Size is omitted from some rows. Given values are once, few, many or a class for expanded clones.

>TRBJ1-5|TRBV9|.|.
TGTGCCAGCAGCCCACTCCCCGATTATCAGCCCCAGCATTTT
CASSPLPDYQPQHF
>TRBJ2-1|TRBV28|.|TRBD2
TGTGCCAGCAGTTTCCGCTTTGGACTAGCGGGGGAAAGCTACAATGAGCAGTTCTTC
CASSFRFGLAGESYNEQFF
>TRBJ1-2|TRBV10-3|.|TRBD1
TGTGCCATCAGTGCAGAGGGGGCGCGGGGAGGCTACACCTTC
CAISAEGARGGYTF
>TRBJ2-5|TRBV7-2|.|TRBD1
TGTGCCAGCAGCTTAGGACCCCGGGGGACAGGGATGCAAGAGACCCAGTACTTC
CASSLGPRGTGMQETQYF
>TRBJ2-4|TRBV28|.|TRBD1
TGTGCCAGCAGTAGGCCGGGACAGGGGGAGGTAGCCAAAAACATTCAGTACTTC
CASSRPGQGEVAKNIQYF
>TRBJ2-6|TRBV19|.|.
TGTGCCAGTAGTCGTACAGGGACCGGGGCCAACGTCCTGACTTTC
CASSRTGTGANVLTF
>TRBJ1-5|TRBV3-1/TRBV3-2|.|TRBD1
TGTGCCAGCAGCCACAGGGGGGATCAGCCCCAGCATTTT
CASSHRGDQPQHF
>TRBJ1-5|TRBV19|few|TRBD1
TGTGCCAGTAGTATAGCTGGGGGACAGGGACTAAGCAATCAGCCCCAGCATTTT
CASSIAGGQGLSNQPQHF
>TRBJ1-4|TRBV18|.|.
TGTGCCAGCTCACCATCCCAAAGCTCCAAACTGTTTTTT
CASSPSQSSKLFF
>TRBJ2-7|TRBV9|.|TRBD1
TGTGCCAGCAGCGTAGAGGTGACAGGGGTCGAGCAGTACTTC
CASSVEVTGVEQYF
>TRBJ2-5|TRBV28|.|.
TGTGCCAGCACTTACAGGGCTATAGAGACCCAGTACTTC
CASTYRAIETQYF
>TRBJ1-2|TRBV29-1|.|TRBD1
TGCAGCGTTGGGTCGGCAGGGGGCGTCCATGGCTACACCTTC
CSVGSAGGVHGYTF
>TRBJ1-2|TRBV30|few|TRBD1
TGTGCCTGGAGCAGGACAGGGGACGCTGGCTACACCTTC
CAWSRTGDAGYTF
>TRBJ2-1|TRBV5-4|.|TRBD2
TGTGCCAGCAGCCCGCTAGCGGGAGGGAGCTCCTACAATGAGCAGTTCTTC
CASSPLAGGSSYNEQFF
>TRBJ2-5|TRBV7-9|.|TRBD2
TGTGCCAGCAGCCGACTAGCGGGGAACTCAGAGACCCAGTACTTC
CASSRLAGNSETQYF
>TRBJ2-2|TRBV27|.|.
TGTGCCAGCGGAGGGCTCCTAGCCTCGAACACCGGGGAGCTGTTTTTT
CASGGLLASNTGELFF
>TRBJ2-7|TRBV7-2|.|TRBD1
TGTGCCAGCAGCTTCCCCAGGGGGAGCTCCTACGAGCAGTACTTC
CASSFPRGSSYEQYF
>TRBJ2-2|TRBV5-1|.|TRBD1
TGCGCCAGCAGCTTCAGACAGGGAAACACCGGGGAGCTGTTTTTT
CASSFRQGNTGELFF
>TRBJ2-7|TRBV28|.|.
TGTGCCAGCAGTTTAGGCCCCTTCGGCGGGTACTTC
CASSLGPFGGYF
>TRBJ2-1|TRBV12-3/TRBV12-4|once|.
TGTGCCAGCAGTTTAATGAGCGATGAGCAGTTCTTC
CASSLMSDEQFF
>TRBJ2-7|TRBV10-3|.|TRBD1
TGTGCCATCAGGCGGGACAGGGGGTCCGGCGAGCAGTACTTC
CAIRRDRGSGEQYF
>TRBJ1-2|TRBV4-1|.|TRBD1
TGCGCCAGCAGCCGGCACAGGGACAGAAGGGGCTATGGCTACACCTTC
CASSRHRDRRGYGYTF
>TRBJ2-2|TRBV11-2|.|TRBD2
TGTGCCAGCAGCGTCGGGACTAGCGAGTGGACCGGGGAGCTGTTTTTT
CASSVGTSEWTGELFF
>TRBJ2-7|TRBV6-5|.|TRBD1
TGTGCCAGCAGACCGACAGGGCCACTTCGCGAGCAGTACTTC
CASRPTGPLREQYF
>TRBJ2-3|TRBV28|few|.
TGTGCCAGCAGTTTAGCGGATCGCACAGATACGCAGTATTTT
CASSLADRTDTQYF
>TRBJ2-3|TRBV4-1|.|.
TGCGCCAGCAGTCTAACCTCTACCTTTGGCACAGATACGCAGTATTTT
CASSLTSTFGTDTQYF